The source of this T cell receptor beta chain is a study of control samples from healthy donors and cancer patients. The CDR3 sequence is 13 residues long. Deletions cut 3 bases from V and 5 bases from J, with 10 bases between. Repertoires were generated with immunoSEQ multiplex PCR, while TCRdb's copy carries only in-frame clones and drops some. The table shows some 67,000 clones, with around 87% occurring only once. The sample was PBMCs. The gene calls are TRBV12-3 or TRBV12-4 and TRBJ1-2, with unresolved D. This receptor was obtained from a woman between 50 and 59 years old with head and neck cancer. Written as DNA, the CDR3 is TGTGCCAGCAGTTTGAGCGATCCTTATGGCTACACCTTC. Its translation is CASSLSDPYGYTF.